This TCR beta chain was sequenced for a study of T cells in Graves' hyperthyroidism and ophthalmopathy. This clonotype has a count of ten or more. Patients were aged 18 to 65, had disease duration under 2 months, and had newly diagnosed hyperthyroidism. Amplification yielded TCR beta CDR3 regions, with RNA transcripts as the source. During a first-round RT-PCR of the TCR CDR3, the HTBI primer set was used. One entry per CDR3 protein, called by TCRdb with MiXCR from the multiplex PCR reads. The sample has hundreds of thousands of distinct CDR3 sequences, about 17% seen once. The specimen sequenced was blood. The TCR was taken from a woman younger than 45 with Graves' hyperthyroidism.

The CDR3 sequence: CSAREGLAKNEQFF. DNA for the CDR3: TGCAGTGCTAGAGAGGGACTAGCGAAAAATGAGCAGTTCTTC. This rearrangement joins TRBV20-1 to TRBJ2-1, with 10 bases fitting TRBD2. This CDR3 has 14 amino acids. V trimming: 0 bases; J trimming: 7 bases; junction bases outside the gene matches: 3. Looked up from germline, CDR1 is DFQATT and CDR2 is SNEGSKA (reference sequence).